Following are 19 T cell receptor beta chains from one sample sequenced in a study of shared clonotypes between healthy human individuals. The protocol was immunoSEQ multiplex PCR, while the TCRdb copy is restricted to in-frame clones and leaves out a portion. The repertoire holds 2 million to 2.5 million clones, with about 92% as singletons. The sequenced sample was naive CD4+ T cells from PBMCs. Subset in this sample: CD45RA+ positively selected. These receptors were obtained from a young man in good health. Some clones in this sample may be carry-over from other donors' samples.

The CDR3 is CASSLDPTGNNQPQHF. CDR3 DNA sequence: TGCGCCAGCAGCTTGGATCCGACAGGGAATAATCAGCCCCAGCATTTT. This chain links TRBV5-1 with TRBJ1-5; 7 positions match TRBD1. The junction had 7 bases not matched to a gene; V was cut back by 0 bases and J by 4 bases. CDR3 length equals 16 residues. CDR1 is SGHRS, CDR2 YFSETQ, per germline.

This clone appeared a single time. The gene calls are TRBV5-1 and TRBJ2-1; 11 nucleotides align to TRBD2. V lost 0 bases, J lost 7 bases, and 15 bases stayed unmatched. Germline CDR1 reads SGHRS; CDR2 reads YFSETQ. This CDR3 has 19 residues. The CDR3 spells CASSLGPPGLAVVYNEQFF. CDR3 nucleotide sequence: TGCGCCAGCAGCTTGGGGCCCCCGGGACTAGCGGTTGTATATAATGAGCAGTTCTTC. Filled out from reference TRBV5-1 and TRBJ2-1, the complete variable domain reads KAGVTQTPRYLIKTRGQQVTLSCSPISGHRSVSWYQQTPGQGLQFLFEYFSETQRNKGNFPGRFSGRQFSNSRSEMNVSTLELGDSALYLCASSLGPPGLAVVYNEQFFGPGTRLTVL.

This sequence joins TRBV21-1 and TRBJ2-2; the D call in the table, TRBD1, was not verified against the DNA. TRBV21-1 is designated a pseudogene. This CDR3 is 15 amino acids long. This chain's CDR3 is CASEDTGVGTGELFF. CDR3 coding DNA: TGTGCCAGCGAAGACACAGGGGTGGGGACCGGGGAGCTGTTTTTT.

The gene calls are TRBV29-1 and TRBJ2-1; D remains ambiguous. This CDR3 comprises 14 residues. The V gene lost 5 bases and the J gene lost 0 bases, with 11 bases spanning the gap. Germline CDR1 reads SQVTM; CDR2 reads ANQGSEA. The CDR3 reads CSVHRTNSYNEQFF. In DNA, the CDR3 is TGCAGCGTTCACCGAACTAACTCCTACAATGAGCAGTTCTTC.

Only one count was recorded for this clone. The V and J genes are TRBV7-9 and TRBJ2-3; 8 nucleotides match TRBD2. The CDR3 length is 15 residues. The V gene's germline CDR1 is SEHNR and CDR2 FQNEAQ (reference sequence). The V gene end was trimmed by 6 bases and the J gene end by 0 bases; junction bases not matched to a gene: 5. CDR3 residues: CASRETSVSTDTQYF. Written as DNA, the CDR3 is TGTGCCAGCAGGGAGACTAGCGTGAGCACAGATACGCAGTATTTT.

This sequence joins TRBV28 and TRBJ2-3, with a possible D match to TRBD2 (7 bases). There are 16 residues in the CDR3. Germline CDR1 reads MDHEN; CDR2 reads SYDVKM. Trimming removed 4 bases at V and 3 bases at J, with 17 bases between. The CDR3 nucleotides read TGTGCCAGCAGTTCCCCCCGAGGGGGAGGGACAGATACGCAGTATTTT. Protein: CASSSPRGGGTDTQYF.

V usage is TRBV5-1 and J usage is TRBJ2-5, with TRBD2 matching 10 bases. The CDR3 has 16 amino acids. Germline assignment: CDR1 SGHRS and CDR2 YFSETQ. The ends lost 2 bases at V and 4 bases at J; junction bases unmatched: 8. CDR3 bases: TGCGCCAGCAGCTTACTAGCGGGGCGGGTACTAGAGACCCAGTACTTC. It translates to CASSLLAGRVLETQYF.

The rearrangement uses TRBV6-1 and TRBJ2-5; D tentatively fits TRBD1 or TRBD2 (5 bases each). The germline CDR1 and CDR2 sequences are MNHNS and SASEGT. CDR3 length equals 14 residues. V lost 1 base, J lost 6 bases, and 12 bases lay in between. CDR3 bases: TGTGCCAGCAGTGAAGGGGGACCGCCGCAGACCCAGTACTTC. Protein: CASSEGGPPQTQYF.

The chain employs TRBV5-1 and TRBJ1-1; 8 bases map to TRBD1. The V and J ends lost 4 bases and 7 bases, in that order; junction bases with no gene match: 15. The CDR3 is 16 residues long. Germline values: CDR1 SGHRS, CDR2 YFSETQ. The CDR3 sequence is CASSPLGQVEFGEAFF. CDR3 DNA: TGCGCCAGCAGCCCGCTGGGACAGGTGGAGTTCGGTGAAGCTTTCTTT.

In the case of this clone: Other DNA sequences from this sample encode an identical CDR3 as well. The CDR3 loop reads CSVLGGGETQYF. CDR3 DNA sequence: TGCAGCGTCCTAGGGGGGGGTGAGACCCAGTACTTC. The chain carries TRBV29-1 and TRBJ2-5; D is perhaps TRBD2 (7 bases). Germline CDR1 and CDR2: SQVTM and ANQGSEA. The CDR3 runs 12 residues. The V gene lost 6 bases and the J gene lost 5 bases, with 13 bases spanning the gap.

V is TRBV14 and J is TRBJ1-4, with 7 bases aligning to TRBD1. V trimming: 4 bases; J trimming: 6 bases; junction bases outside the gene matches: 2. The CDR3 consists of 13 residues. The V gene's germline CDR1 is SGHDN and CDR2 FVKESK. The CDR3 DNA sequence: TGTGCCAGCAGCCGGGACAGACATGAAAAACTGTTTTTT. Translating it yields CASSRDRHEKLFF.

The chain links TRBV21-1 to TRBJ2-7; the DNA was not compared with TRBD2, the D call given in the table. TRBV21-1 is an annotated pseudogene. The CDR3 spans 18 residues. The CDR3 loop is CASSKFGPRGLYGVEQYF. Here the CDR3 DNA reads TGTGCCAGCAGCAAGTTCGGACCTCGGGGTCTTTACGGGGTCGAGCAGTACTTC.

In the case of this clone: At the DNA level, this CDR3 is encoded by other sequences in the same sample as well. The chain uses TRBV2 and TRBJ2-1; 7 nucleotides align to TRBD1. Germline CDR1 reads SNHLY; CDR2 reads FYNNEI. V trimming: 6 bases; J trimming: 0 bases; junction bases outside the gene matches: 2. CDR3 length: 14 amino acids. In nucleotides, the CDR3 is TGTGCCAGCAGGACAGGGTCCTCCTACAATGAGCAGTTCTTC. Amino acids: CASRTGSSYNEQFF.

This sequence joins TRBV25-1 and TRBJ2-3, with 12 bases fitting TRBD2. The trim removed 7 bases at V and 5 bases at J, leaving 10 bases unmatched. Per germline, CDR1 MGHDK and CDR2 SYGVNS. The CDR3 loop spans 16 amino acids. CDR3 loop: CASTPTSGSRIDTQYF. CDR3 nucleotide sequence: TGTGCCAGCACCCCGACTAGCGGGAGCAGGATAGATACGCAGTATTTT.

This rearrangement joins TRBV7-6 to TRBJ2-7; D may be TRBD1 (5 bases). Germline CDR1 and CDR2: SGHVS and FNYEAQ. The V and J ends lost 4 bases and 1 base respectively, with 8 bases between them. The CDR3 is 13 amino acids. The CDR3 spells CASSWGSSYEQYF. In DNA, the CDR3 is TGTGCCAGCAGCTGGGGCTCGTCCTACGAGCAGTACTTC.

The chain combines TRBV4-3 with TRBJ2-1; D not certain. CDR1 and CDR2 from the germline V gene are LGHNA and YSLEER. The CDR3 spans 15 residues. With 1 base removed from V and 2 bases from J, the gap between germline ends came to 9 bases. The CDR3 coding sequence is TGCGCCAGCAGCCAAGGGACGGAAACCTACAATGAGCAGTTCTTC. It is translated as CASSQGTETYNEQFF.

The CDR3 nucleotides are TGCGCCAGCAGCTCCACCGGGACTAGCCAAGAGACCCAGTACTTC. Amino acid sequence: CASSSTGTSQETQYF. The chain links TRBV5-1 to TRBJ2-5, with TRBD2 identical over 8 bases. The CDR3 has 15 residues. The trim removed 3 bases at V and 1 base at J, leaving 5 bases unmatched. Germline loops: CDR1 SGHRS, CDR2 YFSETQ.

A remark on this clone: Other nucleotide sequences from this sample produce the same CDR3. V and J are TRBV19 and TRBJ1-1; no firm D call. Germline loops: CDR1 LNHDA, CDR2 SQIVND (reference sequence). V dropped 3 bases and J dropped 1 base, with 6 bases sitting between them. This CDR3 is built from 13 residues. The DNA for the CDR3 is TGTGCCAGTAGTATTCGGGGGAACACTGAAGCTTTCTTT. Translated: CASSIRGNTEAFF. Using reference TRBV19 and TRBJ1-1 for the parts outside the CDR3, the full variable domain is DGGITQSPKYLFRKEGQNVTLSCEQNLNHDAMYWYRQDPGQGLRLIYYSQIVNDFQKGDIAEGYSVSREKKESFPLTVTSAQKNPTAFYLCASSIRGNTEAFFGQGTRLTVV.

Here the CDR3 reads CASTYGQGSYEQYF. The CDR3, as DNA: TGTGCCAGCACCTACGGACAGGGCTCCTACGAGCAGTACTTC. The chain couples TRBV6-1 to TRBJ2-7; 8 nucleotides agree with TRBD1. Trimming at V came to 7 bases and at J to 0 bases, leaving 5 bases not matched to a gene. Germline CDR1 and CDR2: MNHNS and SASEGT. CDR3 length equals 14 residues.